The rows below give T cell receptor beta chains drawn from one sample of a study of cytomegalovirus exposure and HLA in healthy donors. TCRdb keeps only in-frame clones here, not all; method: immunoSEQ multiplex PCR. The data contain 100,000 to 150,000 clones, around three quarters of them singletons. Material: PBMCs. The receptors shown here come from a male donor in good health and CMV-seropositive. Each CDR3 is given with its conserved first and last residue. D genes are given only for firm matches. Not every row has a clone size; where given, it reads once, few, many or a size class.

j_call: TRBJ2-1
d_call: TRBD1
clone_size: .
v_call: TRBV23-1
cdr3_aa: CASSQSCLDRVNSYNEQFF
cdr3_nt: TGCGCCAGCAGTCAATCGTGCTTAGACAGGGTCAACTCCTACAATGAGCAGTTCTTC

j_call: TRBJ2-7
d_call: .
clone_size: .
v_call: TRBV7-2
cdr3_aa: CASSFRTSGEQYF
cdr3_nt: TGTGCCAGCAGCTTTCGGACCTCGGGAGAGCAGTACTTC

j_call: TRBJ2-5
d_call: .
clone_size: .
v_call: TRBV10-3
cdr3_aa: CATRSGETQYF
cdr3_nt: TGTGCCACCCGGTCCGGGGAGACCCAGTACTTC

j_call: TRBJ1-6
d_call: TRBD1
clone_size: .
v_call: TRBV13
cdr3_aa: CASSATGEYNSPLHF
cdr3_nt: TGTGCCAGCAGCGCCACAGGGGAGTATAATTCACCCCTCCACTTT

j_call: TRBJ2-7
d_call: .
clone_size: .
v_call: TRBV15
cdr3_aa: CATSKDEGYEQYF
cdr3_nt: TGTGCCACCAGCAAGGACGAGGGTTACGAGCAGTACTTC

j_call: TRBJ1-1
d_call: .
clone_size: .
v_call: TRBV7-9
cdr3_aa: CASSLNSGGPTEAFF
cdr3_nt: TGTGCCAGCAGCTTAAATAGTGGGGGCCCAACTGAAGCTTTCTTT

j_call: TRBJ2-7
d_call: .
clone_size: .
v_call: TRBV7-8
cdr3_aa: CASSPLVTGSEQYF
cdr3_nt: TGTGCCAGCAGCCCCCTAGTTACCGGGAGCGAGCAGTACTTC

j_call: TRBJ2-3
d_call: .
clone_size: .
v_call: TRBV2
cdr3_aa: CASSEWAASTDTQYF
cdr3_nt: TGTGCCAGCAGTGAGTGGGCCGCCAGCACAGATACGCAGTATTTT

j_call: TRBJ2-2
d_call: .
clone_size: once
v_call: TRBV7-9
cdr3_aa: CSSGIGTFGGELFF
cdr3_nt: TGTTCCAGCGGAATCGGGACTTTTGGCGGGGAGCTGTTTTTT

j_call: TRBJ2-5
d_call: .
clone_size: few
v_call: TRBV18
cdr3_aa: CASSSELETQYF
cdr3_nt: TGTGCCAGCTCGTCGGAGTTGGAGACCCAGTACTTC

j_call: TRBJ1-1
d_call: .
clone_size: .
v_call: TRBV7-9
cdr3_aa: CSSSLAGEAFF
cdr3_nt: TGTTCCAGCAGCTTAGCCGGTGAAGCTTTCTTT

j_call: TRBJ2-1
d_call: .
clone_size: .
v_call: TRBV7-2
cdr3_aa: CASTLRGEGHEQFF
cdr3_nt: TGTGCCAGCACCCTTAGGGGGGAGGGCCATGAGCAGTTCTTC